A selection of T cell receptor beta chains follows, all from one sample in a study of blood T cell repertoires in COVID-19. Clones were read by immunoSEQ multiplex PCR, and TCRdb kept only the in-frame ones, dropping some. Of about 300,000 clones in the sample, about 87% were seen once. The specimen was peripheral blood. The receptors originated from a woman in her 50s with COVID-19, enrolled during active disease. CDR3s include the opening cysteine and the closing phenylalanine or tryptophan. Each record gives: clone size, J gene, V gene, D gene, CDR3 protein, CDR3 DNA. The D gene is left open where the match is weak. Clone sizes are given selectively: once, few, many, or a class where the clone is expanded.

clone size: NA
J gene: TRBJ2-1
V gene: TRBV6-5
D gene: TRBD2
CDR3 protein: CASSFSGDNEQFF
CDR3 DNA: TGTGCCAGCAGTTTTAGCGGGGATAATGAGCAGTTCTTC

clone size: NA
J gene: TRBJ2-1
V gene: TRBV13
D gene: TRBD1
CDR3 protein: CASSLLIVGQGAELEQFF
CDR3 DNA: TGTGCCAGCAGCTTATTGATTGTGGGACAGGGGGCTGAACTTGAGCAGTTCTTC

clone size: NA
J gene: TRBJ2-1
V gene: TRBV29-1
D gene: TRBD2
CDR3 protein: CSVEEGGRSNEQFF
CDR3 DNA: TGCAGCGTTGAAGAGGGGGGGAGGAGTAATGAGCAGTTCTTC

clone size: NA
J gene: TRBJ1-3
V gene: TRBV6-5
D gene: NA
CDR3 protein: CASTRGAASGNTIYF
CDR3 DNA: TGTGCCAGCACCCGTGGCGCGGCCTCTGGAAACACCATATATTTT

clone size: NA
J gene: TRBJ2-2
V gene: TRBV4-1
D gene: NA
CDR3 protein: CASSQPSSGTGELFF
CDR3 DNA: TGCGCCAGCAGCCAACCATCGTCAGGGACCGGGGAGCTGTTTTTT

clone size: once
J gene: TRBJ1-5
V gene: TRBV19
D gene: TRBD1
CDR3 protein: CASSAGQVYNQPQHF
CDR3 DNA: TGTGCCAGTAGTGCAGGACAGGTCTACAATCAGCCCCAGCATTTT

clone size: NA
J gene: TRBJ2-2
V gene: TRBV5-4
D gene: TRBD2
CDR3 protein: CASSLGGRVTGELFF
CDR3 DNA: TGTGCCAGCAGCTTGGGCGGGAGGGTCACCGGGGAGCTGTTTTTT

clone size: NA
J gene: TRBJ1-2
V gene: TRBV4-3
D gene: NA
CDR3 protein: CASSQDLSQGINYGYTF
CDR3 DNA: TGCGCCAGCAGCCAAGACTTAAGCCAGGGGATTAACTATGGCTACACCTTC

clone size: NA
J gene: TRBJ1-5
V gene: TRBV6-2/TRBV6-3
D gene: TRBD1
CDR3 protein: CASSYFRGQGANQPQHF
CDR3 DNA: TGTGCCAGCAGTTACTTTCGCGGCCAGGGGGCAAATCAGCCCCAGCATTTT

clone size: NA
J gene: TRBJ1-2
V gene: TRBV3-1/TRBV3-2
D gene: NA
CDR3 protein: CASSQREENGYTF
CDR3 DNA: TGTGCCAGCAGCCAGAGGGAAGAGAATGGCTACACCTTC

clone size: NA
J gene: TRBJ2-3
V gene: TRBV7-9
D gene: NA
CDR3 protein: CASSQDYTDTQYF
CDR3 DNA: TGTGCCAGCAGCCAGGATTACACAGATACGCAGTATTTT

clone size: NA
J gene: TRBJ2-3
V gene: TRBV27
D gene: NA
CDR3 protein: CASSFWRKTDTQYF
CDR3 DNA: TGTGCCAGCAGTTTTTGGCGGAAGACAGATACGCAGTATTTT

clone size: NA
J gene: TRBJ1-1
V gene: TRBV6-5
D gene: TRBD1
CDR3 protein: CASSYTTGVPTEAFF
CDR3 DNA: TGTGCCAGCAGTTACACGACAGGGGTCCCCACTGAAGCTTTCTTT

clone size: NA
J gene: TRBJ2-2
V gene: TRBV7-6
D gene: NA
CDR3 protein: CASSFRGVGGGLNTGELFF
CDR3 DNA: TGTGCCAGCAGCTTTAGGGGTGTCGGTGGGGGACTCAACACCGGGGAGCTGTTTTTT

clone size: NA
J gene: TRBJ2-2
V gene: TRBV7-8
D gene: NA
CDR3 protein: CARGTTGLGELFF
CDR3 DNA: TGTGCCAGGGGCACAACCGGCCTCGGGGAGCTGTTTTTT

clone size: once
J gene: TRBJ2-1
V gene: TRBV4-1
D gene: NA
CDR3 protein: CASSQDWRTASSYNEQFF
CDR3 DNA: TGCGCCAGCAGCCAAGATTGGCGGACAGCGAGCTCCTACAATGAGCAGTTCTTC

clone size: NA
J gene: TRBJ1-5
V gene: TRBV4-1
D gene: TRBD1
CDR3 protein: CASSQAPDRGYQPQHF
CDR3 DNA: TGCGCCAGCAGCCAAGCACCGGACAGGGGGTATCAGCCCCAGCATTTT

clone size: NA
J gene: TRBJ2-1
V gene: TRBV9
D gene: TRBD2
CDR3 protein: CASVASGNNPDSYNEQFF
CDR3 DNA: TGTGCCAGCGTAGCTAGCGGGAATAACCCTGACTCCTACAATGAGCAGTTCTTC

clone size: NA
J gene: TRBJ2-1
V gene: TRBV2
D gene: TRBD2
CDR3 protein: CASSEVSGLAGGTSYNEQFF
CDR3 DNA: TGTGCCAGCAGTGAAGTTTCGGGACTAGCGGGAGGAACCTCCTACAATGAGCAGTTCTTC

clone size: NA
J gene: TRBJ2-7
V gene: TRBV7-9
D gene: NA
CDR3 protein: CASSLLLGDEQYF
CDR3 DNA: TGTGCCAGCAGCCTCCTCCTCGGTGATGAGCAGTACTTC

clone size: NA
J gene: TRBJ1-5
V gene: TRBV30
D gene: NA
CDR3 protein: CAWRSTENQPQHF
CDR3 DNA: TGTGCCTGGAGGTCGACAGAGAATCAGCCCCAGCATTTT

clone size: NA
J gene: TRBJ2-7
V gene: TRBV12-5
D gene: TRBD1
CDR3 protein: CASGPGQGAYEQYF
CDR3 DNA: TGTGCTAGTGGTCCGGGACAGGGGGCTTACGAGCAGTACTTC

clone size: NA
J gene: TRBJ2-1
V gene: TRBV24-1
D gene: NA
CDR3 protein: CATSDSRARRSYNEQFF
CDR3 DNA: TGTGCCACCAGTGACTCTAGAGCGCGAAGGTCCTACAATGAGCAGTTCTTC

clone size: NA
J gene: TRBJ1-5
V gene: TRBV19
D gene: TRBD1
CDR3 protein: CASSIRGGGQPQHF
CDR3 DNA: TGTGCCAGTAGTATTCGAGGGGGCGGTCAGCCCCAGCATTTT

clone size: NA
J gene: TRBJ2-5
V gene: TRBV7-3
D gene: NA
CDR3 protein: CASSFGGKMETQYF
CDR3 DNA: TGTGCCAGCAGCTTTGGAGGGAAAATGGAGACCCAGTACTTC

clone size: NA
J gene: TRBJ1-3
V gene: TRBV10-3
D gene: NA
CDR3 protein: CAIREDRSSGNTIYF
CDR3 DNA: TGTGCCATCAGGGAAGACAGGAGCTCTGGAAACACCATATATTTT

clone size: NA
J gene: TRBJ2-1
V gene: TRBV10-1
D gene: TRBD2
CDR3 protein: CASSDYTGGPNEQFF
CDR3 DNA: TGCGCCAGCAGTGATTATACGGGAGGGCCTAATGAGCAGTTCTTC

clone size: once
J gene: TRBJ1-5
V gene: TRBV19
D gene: NA
CDR3 protein: CASKTGFGQPQHF
CDR3 DNA: TGTGCCAGTAAAACAGGGTTCGGTCAGCCCCAGCATTTT

clone size: NA
J gene: TRBJ2-7
V gene: TRBV11-2
D gene: NA
CDR3 protein: CASSLRQLSYEQYF
CDR3 DNA: TGTGCCAGCAGCTTAAGACAGCTCTCCTACGAGCAGTACTTC

clone size: NA
J gene: TRBJ2-1
V gene: TRBV19
D gene: TRBD2
CDR3 protein: CASSIDRLAGADEQFF
CDR3 DNA: TGTGCCAGTAGTATAGATCGGCTAGCGGGAGCTGATGAGCAGTTCTTC

clone size: NA
J gene: TRBJ1-6
V gene: TRBV3-1/TRBV3-2
D gene: NA
CDR3 protein: CASRESSYNSPLHF
CDR3 DNA: TGTGCCAGCAGAGAGAGCTCCTATAATTCACCCCTCCACTTT

clone size: NA
J gene: TRBJ1-4
V gene: TRBV5-4
D gene: TRBD1
CDR3 protein: CASSLPGQPNEKLFF
CDR3 DNA: TGTGCCAGCAGCTTACCGGGACAGCCTAATGAAAAACTGTTTTTT

clone size: NA
J gene: TRBJ1-5
V gene: TRBV18
D gene: TRBD1
CDR3 protein: CASSPDRVDSNQPQHF
CDR3 DNA: TGTGCCAGCTCACCGGACAGGGTTGATAGCAATCAGCCCCAGCATTTT

clone size: NA
J gene: TRBJ2-1
V gene: TRBV24-1
D gene: TRBD2
CDR3 protein: CATSDLVAGGRDEQFF
CDR3 DNA: TGTGCCACCAGTGATTTAGTAGCGGGAGGGAGGGATGAGCAGTTCTTC

clone size: NA
J gene: TRBJ2-5
V gene: TRBV7-6
D gene: TRBD2
CDR3 protein: CASSSGTGGQETQYF
CDR3 DNA: TGTGCCAGCAGCTCCGGGACGGGGGGACAAGAGACCCAGTACTTC

clone size: NA
J gene: TRBJ2-1
V gene: TRBV18
D gene: TRBD1
CDR3 protein: CASSPGQGSNNEQFF
CDR3 DNA: TGTGCCAGCTCACCGGGACAGGGTAGTAACAATGAGCAGTTCTTC

clone size: NA
J gene: TRBJ2-1
V gene: TRBV19
D gene: TRBD2
CDR3 protein: CASSSLAGPSYNEQFF
CDR3 DNA: TGTGCCAGTAGTTCACTAGCGGGACCCTCCTACAATGAGCAGTTCTTC

clone size: NA
J gene: TRBJ2-7
V gene: TRBV4-1
D gene: TRBD1
CDR3 protein: CASSQDPGTASYEQYF
CDR3 DNA: TGCGCCAGCAGCCAAGATCCCGGGACAGCCTCCTACGAGCAGTACTTC

clone size: once
J gene: TRBJ1-5
V gene: TRBV7-9
D gene: TRBD1
CDR3 protein: CASSPGQGGGQPQHF
CDR3 DNA: TGTGCCAGCAGCCCGGGACAGGGAGGCGGTCAGCCCCAGCATTTT

clone size: NA
J gene: TRBJ2-4
V gene: TRBV4-1
D gene: TRBD2
CDR3 protein: CASGGLAGGSKNIQYF
CDR3 DNA: TGCGCCAGCGGCGGGCTAGCGGGAGGATCCAAAAACATTCAGTACTTC

clone size: NA
J gene: TRBJ1-2
V gene: TRBV5-5
D gene: NA
CDR3 protein: CASSWGGRDGYTF
CDR3 DNA: TGTGCCAGCAGCTGGGGGGGCAGGGATGGCTACACCTTC

clone size: NA
J gene: TRBJ2-7
V gene: TRBV5-4
D gene: NA
CDR3 protein: CASSFLRAGSSYEQYF
CDR3 DNA: TGTGCCAGCAGCTTTCTTAGGGCCGGGAGCTCCTACGAGCAGTACTTC

clone size: NA
J gene: TRBJ2-3
V gene: TRBV11-3
D gene: NA
CDR3 protein: CASSFYGQGGSSTDTQYF
CDR3 DNA: TGTGCCAGCAGCTTCTACGGGCAGGGGGGTTCTAGCACAGATACGCAGTATTTT

clone size: few
J gene: TRBJ2-2
V gene: TRBV5-4
D gene: TRBD1
CDR3 protein: CASSLQGAGELFF
CDR3 DNA: TGTGCCAGCAGCTTACAGGGGGCCGGGGAGCTGTTTTTT

clone size: NA
J gene: TRBJ1-1
V gene: TRBV4-1
D gene: NA
CDR3 protein: CASSQDHGSDTRTPNTEAFF
CDR3 DNA: TGCGCCAGCAGCCAAGATCATGGCTCGGACACCAGAACACCGAACACTGAAGCTTTCTTT

clone size: NA
J gene: TRBJ1-5
V gene: TRBV6-2/TRBV6-3
D gene: NA
CDR3 protein: CASSYGQNNQPQHF
CDR3 DNA: TGTGCCAGCAGTTACGGCCAGAACAATCAGCCCCAGCATTTT

clone size: NA
J gene: TRBJ2-2
V gene: TRBV29-1
D gene: NA
CDR3 protein: CSVETNSAGELFF
CDR3 DNA: TGCAGCGTTGAGACTAACTCCGCCGGGGAGCTGTTTTTT

clone size: few
J gene: TRBJ1-2
V gene: TRBV30
D gene: TRBD1
CDR3 protein: CAWDKGQGANYGYTF
CDR3 DNA: TGTGCCTGGGATAAGGGACAGGGGGCAAACTATGGCTACACCTTC